A single sample gave rise to the 4 T cell receptor beta chains below, sequenced in a study of blood T cell repertoires in COVID-19. The method was immunoSEQ multiplex PCR; TCRdb's version includes in-frame clones alone and lacks a portion of them. The data hold around 180,000 clones, with about 88% observed a single time. The specimen sequenced was peripheral blood. Receptor source: a woman aged 25 to 39 with active or convalescent COVID-19.

CDR3 nucleotide sequence: TGTGCCAGCAGGGGGACAGGGTCCTACAATGAGCAGTTCTTC. Encoded protein: CASRGTGSYNEQFF. The chain has TRBV2 and TRBJ2-1; 9 bases are shared with TRBD1. Germline-derived CDR1 and CDR2 are SNHLY and FYNNEI. Losses at the gene ends were 6 bases for V and 1 base for J; bases not matched to a gene: 1. The CDR3 loop spans 14 amino acids. Variable domain in full (rest from reference TRBV2 and TRBJ2-1): EPEVTQTPSHQVTQMGQEVILRCVPISNHLYFYWYRQILGQKVEFLVSFYNNEISEKSEIFDDQFSVERPDGSNFTLKIRSTKLEDSAMYFCASRGTGSYNEQFFGPGTRLTVL.

The chain employs TRBV19 and TRBJ1-1, with a weak D call TRBD1 (5 bases). The V gene lost 9 bases and the J gene lost 4 bases, with 15 bases spanning the gap. The V gene's germline CDR1 is LNHDA and CDR2 SQIVND (reference sequence). This CDR3 spans 13 amino acids. The CDR3 loop is CASREEWGTEAFF. DNA for the CDR3: TGTGCCAGCAGGGAGGAGTGGGGCACTGAAGCTTTCTTT. The whole variable domain, remainder taken from reference TRBV19 and TRBJ1-1, is DGGITQSPKYLFRKEGQNVTLSCEQNLNHDAMYWYRQDPGQGLRLIYYSQIVNDFQKGDIAEGYSVSREKKESFPLTVTSAQKNPTAFYLCASREEWGTEAFFGQGTRLTVV.

This clone was observed a handful of times. This rearrangement joins TRBV4-2 to TRBJ1-1, with TRBD1 matching over 10 bases. The germline V gene encodes CDR1 LGHNA and CDR2 YNFKEQ. V was clipped by 0 bases and J by 1 base; unmatched bases: 8. The CDR3 loop spans 18 amino acids. CDR3 sequence reads: CASSQDPGQGVKNTEAFF. CDR3 nucleotides: TGTGCCAGCAGCCAAGATCCCGGACAGGGGGTTAAGAACACTGAAGCTTTCTTT.

This clone has only a few counts. The rearrangement uses TRBV27 and TRBJ1-1; TRBD1 is a possible D gene (5 bases). This CDR3 is 12 amino acids long. V was clipped by 0 bases and J by 9 bases, with 8 bases between them. The V gene's germline CDR1 is MNHEY and CDR2 SMNVEV (reference sequence). The CDR3 sequence is CASSLSTGQAFF. CDR3 DNA: TGTGCCAGCAGTTTATCTACAGGTCAAGCTTTCTTT.